This TCR beta chain was retrieved from a study of T cell repertoires in aging, cancer and after chemotherapy. The CDR3 runs 15 residues. The germline V gene has CDR1 SGHNT and CDR2 YYREEE (reference sequence). V dropped 3 bases and J dropped 7; count of bases not matched to a gene: 12. Amplification of TCR beta used genomic DNA extracted from peripheral blood. Multiplex touch-down PCR with TRB-A/B primers amplified rearranged V-D-J TRB sequences. Each CDR3 protein is one row after TCRdb ran MiXCR on the multiplex PCR reads. The data contain under 9,000 distinct CDR3 sequences, approximately 31% of them seen just once; the ten biggest clones take up approximately 8%.

This receptor was identified in a human donor with a blood cancer. The V call is TRBV5-4, the J call TRBJ2-7, with 8 bases identical to TRBD1. The sample was blood. This chain's CDR3 is CASSSQLQGAWEQYF. The CDR3 DNA is TGTGCCAGCAGCTCTCAGTTGCAGGGGGCTTGGGAGCAGTACTTC.